This record concerns one T cell receptor beta chain sequence. A second PCR of 7 to 11 cycles used a sample-barcoded 5' primer and a J-beta primer mix. TCRdb redid the calling of the 5' RACE reads with MiXCR, one entry per CDR3 protein. The data hold about 1.6 million distinct CDR3 sequences, with about 31% observed a single time. This entry belongs to a study of blood T cells in healthy people across ages. Germline V gives CDR1 MNHNS, CDR2 SASEGT. V was pared by 6 bases and J by 7 bases, with 18 bases between. CDR3 size: 14 residues. Sequenced material: blood. The chain has TRBV6-1 and TRBJ2-5; perhaps TRBD1 as D (6 bases). The receptor was derived from a woman aged 25 to 39 in good health. CDR3 DNA: TGTGCCAGCAGCCCAGCAGGGGCGGGCTGGACCCAGTACTTC. Protein product: CASSPAGAGWTQYF.